A single sample is the source of the 21 T cell receptor beta chains below, sequenced in a study of blood T cells in healthy people across ages. Primed by a sample-barcoded 5' primer and a J-beta primer mix, a second PCR proceeded for roughly 7 to 12 cycles. TCRdb used MiXCR to reprocess the 5' RACE reads, holding one entry per CDR3 protein. The table shows approximately 810,000 distinct CDR3 sequences, with around 28% occurring only once. Sequencing used blood. The receptors come from a woman aged 80 or older in good health.

In its sample, this clonotype was seen a few times. This may arise from a read error, as a much more abundant clone is one base away. The chain joins TRBV20-1 to TRBJ2-3; D call uncertain. The CDR3 is 12 amino acids. Germline values: CDR1 DFQATT, CDR2 SNEGSKA (reference sequence). The CDR3 coding sequence is TGCAGGGCTAGGGAAAACTTAGATACGCAGTATTTT. It encodes CRARENLDTQYF.

Many counts were recorded for this clonotype. At one of its ends the junction is not consistent with the germline gene, which may arise from a read error. The chain uses TRBV6-2 or TRBV6-3 and TRBJ2-5; 9 nucleotides align to TRBD2. This CDR3 contains 15 residues. CDR1 and CDR2 (germline): MNHEY, SVGEGT. DNA of the CDR3: TGTGCCACCAGTTGGTCTAGCGGGGCCGGAGAGACCCAGTACTTC. Its protein is CATSWSSGAGETQYF.

This clonotype was seen ten or more times. The DNA of the CDR3 is TGTGCCAGCGGCCAGGGCTCTGGGGCCAACGTCCTGACTTTC. It codes for CASGQGSGANVLTF. The chain recombines TRBV2 with TRBJ2-6; perhaps TRBD1 as D (5 bases). The CDR3 extends over 14 amino acids. V was trimmed by 8 bases and J by 0 bases, leaving 8 bases between them. Germline CDR1 is SNHLY and CDR2 is FYNNEI.

In its sample, this clonotype was seen a few times. The rearrangement joins TRBV6-2 or TRBV6-3 to TRBJ2-5; 9 positions match TRBD1. This CDR3 comprises 13 residues. Trimming took 7 bases from V and 5 from J; bases not matched to a gene: 5. Germline CDR1 is MNHEY and CDR2 is SVGEGT. The CDR3 loop is CASTRQGGETQYF. The CDR3 DNA reads TGTGCCAGCACCAGACAGGGGGGCGAGACCCAGTACTTC.

This clonotype was recorded a few times. With a much larger clone just one base away, this may be a read error. This sequence joins TRBV12-3 or TRBV12-4 and TRBJ2-1; TRBD1 aligns across 7 bases. The CDR3 loop spans 15 amino acids. For the CDR3, the DNA is TGTGCCTGCAGTTTTCCAGGGACAGCTTACAATGAGCAGTTCTTC. Translated, it gives CACSFPGTAYNEQFF.

This clonotype was seen ten or more times. The V gene is TRBV4-1, the J gene TRBJ1-2; 9 nucleotides match TRBD1. The CDR3 is 15 amino acids. V was pared by 3 bases and J by 2 bases, with 4 bases of the junction left unmatched. CDR1 is MGHRA and CDR2 is YSYEKL in the germline V gene. The CDR3 loop is CASSQNRGRNYGYTF. As DNA, the CDR3 is TGCGCCAGCAGCCAGAACAGGGGGCGCAACTATGGCTACACCTTC.

This clonotype has more than one count but fewer than ten. The chain carries TRBV20-1 and TRBJ1-1; TRBD1 agrees at 8 bases. The CDR3 runs 11 residues. Germline loops: CDR1 DFQATT, CDR2 SNEGSKA (reference sequence). Unmatched junction bases numbered 4, after V lost 7 bases and J lost 6 bases. The CDR3 DNA reads TGCAGTGTACAGGGGGACCCTGAAGCTTTCTTT. It encodes CSVQGDPEAFF.

This clonotype was counted many times. The chain uses TRBV6-5 and TRBJ2-1; D might be TRBD2 (5 bases). V lost 2 bases and J 1 base, leaving 15 bases between the germline ends. The CDR3 runs to 17 residues. The germline gives CDR1 MNHEY, CDR2 SVGAGI. Here the CDR3 reads CASSYVGLRGSYNEQFF. DNA for the CDR3: TGTGCCAGCAGTTACGTCGGACTCCGAGGATCCTACAATGAGCAGTTCTTC.

This clonotype was detected many times. This chain joins TRBV6-2 or TRBV6-3 and TRBJ2-1; D ambiguous. V dropped 8 bases and J dropped 0 bases, with 14 bases sitting between them. The CDR3 has 15 residues. Germline-derived CDR1 and CDR2 are MNHEY and SVGEGT. This chain's CDR3 is CASRTTGSSYNEQFF. The CDR3 DNA is TGTGCCAGCCGAACTACTGGAAGCTCCTACAATGAGCAGTTCTTC.

This chain uses TRBV10-3 with TRBJ2-1, with 14 nucleotides matching TRBD2. The better agreement between TRBJ2-7 and the DNA end casts doubt on the J call. In germline, CDR1 is ENHRY, CDR2 SYGVKD. There are 17 residues in the CDR3. For the CDR3, the DNA is TGTGCCATCAGTGACCCCGGGACTAGCGGGGGAAACAATGAGCAGTACTTC. Translated: CAISDPGTSGGNNEQYF.

This clonotype was counted between two and nine times. A clone one base away is much larger, so this may be a read error. This chain uses TRBV7-2 with TRBJ2-1; TRBD2 matches at 11 bases. The CDR3 is made up of 16 amino acids. Trimming cost V 4 bases and J 8 bases; bases outside gene matches: 10. CDR1 is SGHTA, CDR2 FQGNSA, per germline. The CDR3 region has the DNA TGTGCCAGCAGCTATCAAGGAACTAGCGGGGGCGATGAGCAGTTCTTC. Residues: CASSYQGTSGGDEQFF.

This clonotype was recorded at least ten times. The rearrangement links TRBV7-2 to TRBJ1-5; 8 positions agree with TRBD1. V trimming: 3 bases; J trimming: 3 bases; junction bases outside the gene matches: 4. CDR3 length: 15 residues. Germline V lookup: CDR1 SGHTA, CDR2 FQGNSA. The CDR3 region has the DNA TGTGCCAGCAGCTTCGGGACAGGCCTCAATCAGCCCCAGCATTTT. This gives the protein CASSFGTGLNQPQHF. The variable domain in full, completed from reference TRBV7-2 and TRBJ1-5, reads GAGVSQSPSNKVTEKGKDVELRCDPISGHTALYWYRQSLGQGLEFLIYFQGNSAPDKSGLPSDRFSAERTGGSVSTLTIQRTQQEDSAVYLCASSFGTGLNQPQHFGDGTRLSIL.

A note on this clonotype: This may come from a read error, since a much larger clone is one base off. This sequence joins TRBV29-1 and TRBJ2-5, with D tentatively TRBD1 (5 bases). V was trimmed by 6 bases and J by 7 bases, leaving 12 bases between them. The CDR3 is made up of 11 amino acids. Per the germline V gene, CDR1 is SQVTM and CDR2 is ANQGSEA. CDR3 sequence: CSVWGWGTQYF. The DNA for the CDR3 is TGCAGCGTGTGGGGCTGGGGGACCCAGTACTTC.

This clonotype was found a few times. Being one base from a much bigger clone, this may be a read error. This rearrangement joins TRBV6-5 to TRBJ1-2; D is perhaps TRBD1 (5 bases). The CDR3 runs to 19 residues. Trimming shortened V by 4 bases and J by 4 bases, and 28 bases separated the two germline ends. Germline V gene sequence: CDR1 MNHEY, CDR2 SVGAGI. CDR3 protein: CASSSAGTSRPRGSYGYTF. The CDR3 coding sequence is TGTGCCAGCAGTTCCGCCGGGACCTCCCGACCCCGGGGGAGCTATGGCTACACCTTC.

On this clonotype itself: Being one base from a much bigger clone, this may be a read error. The J gene is TRBJ1-6, the V gene TRBV25-1, with 10 bases matching TRBD1. The CDR3 length is 15 residues. The V and J ends lost 8 bases and 9 bases, in that order; junction bases with no gene match: 10. Germline lookup yields CDR1 MGHDK and CDR2 SYGVNS. As DNA, the CDR3 is TGTGCCAGCGGTTTTTCGACAGGGGGCGGTTCACCCCTCCACTTT. Its protein is CASGFSTGGGSPLHF.

This clonotype was counted between two and nine times. The rearrangement uses TRBV21-1 and TRBJ2-7. TRBV21-1 corresponds to a pseudogene. The CDR3 loop spans 9 amino acids. DNA for the CDR3: TGTGCCAGCATCCACGAGCAGTACTTC. It encodes CASIHEQYF.

In this sample, this clonotype turned up a few times. This clone may be a read error of a much larger clone one base away. The chain joins TRBV20-1 to TRBJ2-1; D unresolved. Deletions cut 7 bases from V and 3 bases from J, with 10 bases between. Per the germline V gene, CDR1 is DFQATT and CDR2 is SNEGSKA (reference sequence). The CDR3 totals 12 residues. The CDR3 loop reads CSGGTDYNEQFF. The DNA for the CDR3 is TGCAGTGGAGGAACTGACTACAATGAGCAGTTCTTC.

The V gene is TRBV29-1, the J gene TRBJ2-1; 9 positions match TRBD2. The CDR3 sequence is 14 residues long. The ends lost 4 bases at V and 4 bases at J; junction bases unmatched: 5. The germline CDR1 and CDR2 sequences are SQVTM and ANQGSEA. The CDR3 spells CSVAPTSGYNEQFF. The CDR3 bases are TGCAGCGTTGCCCCTACTAGCGGGTACAATGAGCAGTTCTTC.

The chain recombines TRBV24-1 with TRBJ1-1; D might be TRBD1 (5 bases). V lost 7 bases and J 7 bases, leaving 15 bases between the germline ends. Germline lookup yields CDR1 KGHDR and CDR2 SFDVKD. The CDR3 consists of 13 residues. Written as DNA, the CDR3 is TGTGCCACCAGGAAGACCACAGGCGGTGAAGCTTTCTTT. It encodes CATRKTTGGEAFF.

This chain uses TRBV7-2 with TRBJ2-2, with D perhaps TRBD2 (5 bases). The germline V and J ends were trimmed by 8 bases and 1 base, with 5 bases remaining between them. Germline loops: CDR1 SGHTA, CDR2 FQGNSA. This CDR3 has 12 amino acids. The CDR3 sequence: CASEGNTGELFF. CDR3 bases: TGTGCCAGCGAGGGGAACACCGGGGAGCTGTTTTTT.

Note on this clonotype: A read error may explain this, as a much larger clone is one base away. V and J are TRBV20-1 and TRBJ2-3; possible D gene TRBD2, 7 bases. Trimming removed 4 bases at V and 8 bases at J, with 19 bases between. The CDR3 sequence is 14 residues long. Looked up from germline, CDR1 is DFQATT and CDR2 is SNEGSKA (reference sequence). The CDR3 loop reads CSAKLGGGRGTQYF. For the CDR3, the DNA is TGCAGTGCTAAGCTAGGGGGGGGACGAGGTACGCAGTATTTT.